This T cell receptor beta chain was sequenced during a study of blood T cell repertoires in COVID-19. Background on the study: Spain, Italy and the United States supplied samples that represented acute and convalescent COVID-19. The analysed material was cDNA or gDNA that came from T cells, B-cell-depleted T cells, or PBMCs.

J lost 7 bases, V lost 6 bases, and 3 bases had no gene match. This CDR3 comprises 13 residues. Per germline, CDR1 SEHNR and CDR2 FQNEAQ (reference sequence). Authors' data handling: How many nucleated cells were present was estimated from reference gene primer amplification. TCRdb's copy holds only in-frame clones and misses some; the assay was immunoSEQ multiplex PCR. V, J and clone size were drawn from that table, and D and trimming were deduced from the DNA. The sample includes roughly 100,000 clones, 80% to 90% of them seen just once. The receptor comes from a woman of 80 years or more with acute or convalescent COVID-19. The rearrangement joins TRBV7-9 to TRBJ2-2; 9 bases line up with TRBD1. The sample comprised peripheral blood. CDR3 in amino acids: CASRQGAGGELFF. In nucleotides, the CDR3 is TGTGCCAGCAGACAGGGGGCTGGCGGGGAGCTGTTTTTT.